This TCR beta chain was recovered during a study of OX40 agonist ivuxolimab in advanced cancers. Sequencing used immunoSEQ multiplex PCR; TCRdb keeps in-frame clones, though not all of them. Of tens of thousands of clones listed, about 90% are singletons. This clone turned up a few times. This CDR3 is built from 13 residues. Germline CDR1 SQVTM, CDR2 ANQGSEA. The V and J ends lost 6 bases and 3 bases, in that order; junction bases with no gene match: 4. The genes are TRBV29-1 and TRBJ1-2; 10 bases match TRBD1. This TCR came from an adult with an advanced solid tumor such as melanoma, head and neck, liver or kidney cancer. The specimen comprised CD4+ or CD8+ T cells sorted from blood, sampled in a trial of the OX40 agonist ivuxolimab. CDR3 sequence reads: CSVGTGDHYGYTF. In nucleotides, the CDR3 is TGCAGCGTCGGGACAGGGGATCACTATGGCTACACCTTC.